This TCR beta chain was recovered during a study of T cell responses to AZD1222 COVID-19 vaccine. Study outcomes and limitations: Dominant at 160-218 and 743-854, vaccine-associated CD4 TCRs also spanned spike. Among AZD1222 vaccinees, only 6 or 7 were seropositive at baseline. The donor group comprised mostly white British people and more females; the analysis possibly underestimated clonal diversity.

Clones were sequenced by immunoSEQ multiplex PCR, and TCRdb holds only the in-frame ones, with some missing. The table has 150,000 to 200,000 clones, less than 95% seen once; the top ten hold roughly 6.2%. The CDR3 loop spans 15 amino acids. V was clipped by 0 bases and J by 3 bases; unmatched bases: 5. In germline, CDR1 is LGHNA, CDR2 YSLEER. Analysis merged second doses at about 4 or about 12 weeks. As concerns this clone: Its antigen remains unidentified.

This receptor was taken from an adult who received the AZD1222 COVID-19 vaccine. This sequence joins TRBV4-3 and TRBJ2-7; TRBD1 matches at 7 bases. The material was peripheral blood, obtained 28 days after the second AZD1222 dose. CDR3 sequence (DNA): TGCGCCAGCAGCCAAGATAGGGCAGGGGGCTACGAGCAGTACTTC. Amino acids: CASSQDRAGGYEQYF.